The 4 T cell receptor beta chains presented below share a single source sample, sequenced in a study of blood T cell repertoires in COVID-19. Libraries were prepared by immunoSEQ multiplex PCR; TCRdb keeps only in-frame clonotypes and omits some of them. The profile shows some 270,000 clones, 84% of them singletons. The sample was peripheral blood. The receptors were sampled from a woman in her forties who had recovered from COVID-19.

The chain employs TRBV28 and TRBJ2-6; possible D gene TRBD1, 6 bases. The germline V gene encodes CDR1 MDHEN and CDR2 SYDVKM. Trimming left V 1 base short and J 5 bases short, with 12 bases between. This CDR3 contains 16 residues. CDR3 sequence reads: CASSLSLQGRANVLTF. CDR3 DNA sequence: TGTGCCAGCAGTTTATCTCTCCAGGGGAGGGCCAACGTCCTGACTTTC.

The chain recombines TRBV6-6 with TRBJ2-7; D call uncertain. V lost 3 bases to trimming and J lost 0 bases, with 9 bases between them. CDR1 MNHNY and CDR2 SVGAGI come from the germline V gene (reference sequence). The CDR3 is 14 residues long. The CDR3 protein is CASSYGPNSYEQYF. CDR3 bases: TGTGCCAGCAGTTATGGGCCCAACTCCTACGAGCAGTACTTC.

This chain joins TRBV10-3 and TRBJ2-5; D is unclear. The CDR3 covers 14 residues. Deletions cut 10 bases from V and 2 bases from J, with 17 bases between. CDR1 is ENHRY and CDR2 is SYGVKD in the germline V gene. The CDR3 protein is CASKATTGQETQYF. CDR3 DNA sequence: TGTGCCAGCAAAGCGACGACTGGGCAAGAGACCCAGTACTTC.

V is TRBV5-1 and J is TRBJ2-1; no definite D call. Germline CDR1 is SGHRS and CDR2 is YFSETQ. V was clipped by 4 bases and J by 0 bases, with 11 bases between them. The CDR3 is 15 amino acids. Here the CDR3 DNA reads TGCGCCAGCAGCAGCGACGGAGACTCCTACAATGAGCAGTTCTTC. Translated: CASSSDGDSYNEQFF.